This TCR beta chain was found in a study of T cell changes during pregnancy in multiple sclerosis. Generated by immunoSEQ multiplex PCR, the TCRdb table keeps only in-frame clones and is missing some. The sample records roughly 38,000 clones, 90% being singletons. This clone was picked up one time. The CDR3 covers 16 residues. CDR1 is MNHNS and CDR2 is SASEGT in the germline V gene. The sequence derives from a female donor with multiple sclerosis, enrolled in a pregnancy study. This chain joins TRBV6-1 and TRBJ2-5; 7 bases are a match to TRBD2. Matching the DNA end better, TRBJ2-7 makes the J call doubtful. The sample was CD8+ T cells from peripheral blood mononuclear cells, taken in the first trimester of pregnancy. CDR3 nucleotide sequence: TGTGCCAGCAGTGAATGGGGTAGCGGGCTTCTCTACGAGCAGTACTTC. Its translation: CASSEWGSGLLYEQYF.